This T cell receptor beta chain comes out of a study of blood T cell repertoires in COVID-19. About the study: The cDNA or gDNA used as material had been derived from T cells, B-cell-depleted T cells, or PBMCs.

V lost 4 bases and J lost 3; bases outside the gene matches: 9. The CDR3 runs 16 residues. The germline gives CDR1 LGHDT, CDR2 YNNKEL (reference sequence). This clone turned up a few times. Adults between about 18 and 89 years of age took part from 20 to 25 US areas. Categorization into cohorts depended on clinical history that participants reported. Libraries were prepared by immunoSEQ multiplex PCR; TCRdb keeps only in-frame clonotypes and omits some of them. In the table there are approximately 250,000 clones, about nine tenths of which are singletons. Sequences were obtained from PBMCs or T cells enriched from blood (not recorded which). V and J are TRBV3-1 (or the pseudogene TRBV3-2) and TRBJ2-1; 7 bases are shared with TRBD2. The TCR was taken from a middle-aged woman with acute COVID-19. CDR3 amino acids: CASSPLGSGYYNEQFF. The CDR3 DNA reads as TGTGCCAGCAGCCCTTTAGGTAGCGGGTACTACAATGAGCAGTTCTTC.